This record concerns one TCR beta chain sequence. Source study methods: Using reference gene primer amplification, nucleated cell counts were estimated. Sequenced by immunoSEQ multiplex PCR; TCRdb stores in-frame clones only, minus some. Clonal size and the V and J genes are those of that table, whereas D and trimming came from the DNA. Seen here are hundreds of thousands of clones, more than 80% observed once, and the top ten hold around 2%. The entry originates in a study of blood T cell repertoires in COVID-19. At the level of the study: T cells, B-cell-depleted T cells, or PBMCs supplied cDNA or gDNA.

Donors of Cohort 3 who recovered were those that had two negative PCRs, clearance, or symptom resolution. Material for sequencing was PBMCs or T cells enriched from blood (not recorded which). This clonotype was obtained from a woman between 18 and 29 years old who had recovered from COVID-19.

Written as DNA, the CDR3 is TGTGCCACCAGCAGGCTGGGGACAGCCGGGGGAGAGACCCAGTACTTC. Protein product: CATSRLGTAGGETQYF. The J gene is TRBJ2-5, the V gene TRBV15, with D possibly matching TRBD1 (7 bases). This CDR3 contains 16 residues. The V gene lost 3 bases and the J gene lost 4 bases, with 18 bases spanning the gap. Looked up from germline, CDR1 is LNHNV and CDR2 is YYDKDF (reference sequence).